The 20 T cell receptor beta chains below were found in one sample sequenced in a study of cytomegalovirus exposure and HLA in healthy donors. Researchers ran the PCR with 60 Vbeta and 13 Jbeta primers. TCRdb keeps only in-frame clones here, not all; method: immunoSEQ multiplex PCR. The table lists 150,000 to 200,000 clones, 75% to 85% of them singletons. Sequencing was performed on PBMCs. The receptors stem from a woman in her fifties or sixties in good health and CMV-seronegative.

This chain links TRBV5-1 with TRBJ2-1, with TRBD2 matching over 9 bases. Germline V gene data show CDR1 as SGHRS and CDR2 as YFSETQ. V was clipped by 4 bases and J by 7 bases; unmatched bases: 6. The CDR3 loop spans 14 amino acids. The CDR3 reads CASSPGLATNEQFF. Written as DNA, the CDR3 is TGCGCCAGCAGCCCCGGACTAGCGACGAATGAGCAGTTCTTC.

The rearrangement links TRBV13 to TRBJ2-1; D is possibly TRBD2 (5 bases). The germline V and J ends were trimmed by 3 bases and 6 bases, with 9 bases remaining between them. CDR1 is PRHDT, CDR2 FYEKMQ, per germline (reference sequence). CDR3 length equals 13 residues. The chain's CDR3 is CASSFRTPNEQFF. CDR3 nucleotide sequence: TGTGCCAGCAGCTTCAGGACTCCCAATGAGCAGTTCTTC.

The chain recombines TRBV14 with TRBJ1-6, with TRBD1 matching 7 bases. Germline V lookup: CDR1 SGHDN, CDR2 FVKESK. The CDR3 extends over 15 amino acids. The trim removed 5 bases at V and 7 bases at J, leaving 8 bases unmatched. CDR3 in amino acids: CASSGTATPNSPLHF. The CDR3 nucleotides are TGTGCCAGCAGCGGGACAGCCACTCCAAATTCACCCCTCCACTTT.

This clone appeared a few times. The V gene is TRBV30, the J gene TRBJ2-7; 10 bases match TRBD1. In germline, CDR1 is GTSNPN, CDR2 SVGIG (reference sequence). The CDR3 loop spans 13 amino acids. V was pared by 3 bases and J by 7 bases, with 6 bases of the junction left unmatched. The CDR3 sequence: CAWRGGQGREQYF. The CDR3 nucleotides are TGTGCCTGGAGAGGGGGACAGGGGCGGGAGCAGTACTTC.

As regards this clone: One end of the junction fails to match germline, which may point to a read error. This chain joins TRBV19 and TRBJ2-5; D is possibly TRBD2 (6 bases). The CDR3 is made up of 15 amino acids. Per the germline V gene, CDR1 is LNHDA and CDR2 is SQIVND (reference sequence). CDR3 loop: CASSIGAGTQEAQYF. The CDR3 nucleotides read TGTGCCAGTAGTATAGGCGCGGGGACCCAAGAGGCCCAGTACTTC.

The V and J genes are TRBV23-1 and TRBJ1-3; no clear D gene. TRBV23-1 is classed as an ORF, of uncertain function. The CDR3 consists of 15 residues. Trimming removed 4 bases from V and 0 bases from J, with 10 bases in between. The CDR3 here is CASSPPGSSGNTIYF. CDR3 nucleotides: TGCGCCAGCAGTCCCCCTGGGAGCTCTGGAAACACCATATATTTT.

The chain has TRBV6-1 and TRBJ2-3; 11 positions match TRBD1. Germline V gene sequence: CDR1 MNHNS, CDR2 SASEGT. CDR3 length equals 15 residues. The J segment lost 4 bases and the V segment lost 1 base, leaving 1 base of the junction unmatched. The CDR3 loop reads CASSEGGQGADTQYF. The CDR3 DNA follows: TGTGCCAGCAGTGAAGGGGGACAGGGGGCAGATACGCAGTATTTT.

This chain connects TRBV7-3 to TRBJ2-1, with 10 nucleotides matching TRBD2. CDR3 size: 15 residues. Germline-derived CDR1 and CDR2 are SGHTA and FQGTGA. Trimming at V came to 5 bases and at J to 7 bases, leaving 8 bases not matched to a gene. The CDR3: CASSISGGAVNEQFF. CDR3 coding DNA: TGTGCCAGCAGCATAAGCGGGGGGGCTGTTAATGAGCAGTTCTTC.

On this clone: The same CDR3 arises from other DNA sequences in this sample as well. The rearrangement joins TRBV28 to TRBJ2-5; tentatively, D is TRBD2 (6 bases). Per germline, CDR1 MDHEN and CDR2 SYDVKM. CDR3 length equals 12 residues. Deletions cut 5 bases from V and 3 bases from J, with 7 bases between. The CDR3 sequence: CASSPGEETQYF. The CDR3 DNA sequence: TGTGCCAGCAGTCCGGGAGAAGAGACCCAGTACTTC.

This chain links TRBV18 with TRBJ2-2; 8 bases are shared with TRBD2. V gave up 1 base and J gave up 8 bases; unmatched junction bases: 9. The germline V gene encodes CDR1 KGHSH and CDR2 LQKENI. CDR3 length equals 16 residues. This CDR3 reads CASSPRGTRFSGELFF. The CDR3 coding sequence is TGTGCCAGCTCACCACGAGGGACTAGGTTTTCAGGGGAGCTGTTTTTT.

This chain links TRBV28 with TRBJ2-7; TRBD2 aligns across 8 bases. CDR3 length equals 14 residues. Trimming removed 7 bases from V and 4 bases from J; junction bases left unmatched: 9. From germline, CDR1 is MDHEN and CDR2 SYDVKM. CDR3 amino acids: CASIGGTRGYEQYF. The CDR3 nucleotides read TGTGCCAGCATAGGAGGGACTAGAGGTTACGAGCAGTACTTC.

The CDR3: CASSLSGTGFFSNTEAFF. In nucleotides, the CDR3 is TGTGCCAGCAGTTTATCCGGGACAGGGTTTTTTTCGAACACTGAAGCTTTCTTT. The chain links TRBV2 to TRBJ1-1; 9 nucleotides align to TRBD1. Germline V gene sequence: CDR1 SNHLY, CDR2 FYNNEI. This CDR3 has 18 amino acids. Unmatched junction bases numbered 14, after V lost 5 bases and J lost 1 base.

The chain links TRBV27 to TRBJ1-1, with D possibly being TRBD1 (5 bases). The CDR3 runs 13 residues. Trimming stripped 6 bases from V and 6 bases from J, with 14 bases between. Germline-derived CDR1 and CDR2 are MNHEY and SMNVEV (reference sequence). The CDR3 spells CASSRTIWAEAFF. The CDR3 bases are TGTGCCAGCAGCCGGACAATTTGGGCTGAAGCTTTCTTT.

The chain recombines TRBV11-2 with TRBJ2-7; 8 positions agree with TRBD1. This CDR3 region has 15 residues. After removal of 6 bases from V and 4 bases from J, the junction contained 11 bases not matched to a gene. Germline CDR1 SGHAT, CDR2 FQNNGV. The CDR3 DNA follows: TGTGCCAGCAGTCAAGCTCCAGGGGGCGGTTACGAGCAGTACTTC. This sequence encodes CASSQAPGGGYEQYF.

The CDR3 reads CASSESLRVAKNIQYF. For the CDR3, the DNA is TGCGCCAGCAGTGAGTCGTTGCGAGTAGCCAAAAACATTCAGTACTTC. The chain recombines TRBV10-2 with TRBJ2-4, with D uncertain. The CDR3 covers 16 residues. Per the germline V gene, CDR1 is WSHSY and CDR2 is SAAADI. Trimming removed 0 bases from V and 0 bases from J, with 9 bases in between.

The J gene is TRBJ2-2, the V gene TRBV11-3, with 12 bases that match TRBD2. The CDR3 consists of 18 residues. With V trimmed by 5 bases and J by 8 bases, 15 bases remained unmatched. Germline CDR1 and CDR2: SGHNT and YENEEA. The CDR3 reads CASSPGLAGKGMKGELFF. The CDR3 DNA reads TGTGCCAGCAGCCCCGGACTAGCGGGAAAAGGGATGAAGGGGGAGCTGTTTTTT.

The chain links TRBV5-4 to TRBJ2-5, with 9 bases identical to TRBD2. This CDR3 is built from 16 residues. Germline CDR1 is SGHNT and CDR2 is YYREEE (reference sequence). Trimming removed 0 bases from V and 6 bases from J; junction bases left unmatched: 9. The CDR3 region has the DNA TGTGCCAGCAGCTTGGATCCAGCGGGGGGCGGAAAGACCCAGTACTTC. Translating it yields CASSLDPAGGGKTQYF.

The chain links TRBV29-1 to TRBJ2-3, with 8 bases that match TRBD2. Germline trimming cut 7 bases from V and 5 bases from J; bases unmatched to any gene: 11. The CDR3 totals 14 residues. Germline values: CDR1 SQVTM, CDR2 ANQGSEA. The CDR3: CSAAPAGVVDTQYF. CDR3 DNA sequence: TGCAGCGCAGCTCCAGCGGGAGTGGTAGATACGCAGTATTTT.

The chain recombines TRBV7-8 with TRBJ2-5, with 8 bases that match TRBD1. The CDR3 runs 15 residues. The J segment lost 4 bases and the V segment lost 5 bases, leaving 9 bases of the junction unmatched. CDR1 is SGHVS and CDR2 is FQNEAQ in the germline V gene. In DNA form, the CDR3 reads TGTGCCAGCAGCCTGACAGGGGACCGGCCAGAGACCCAGTACTTC. As protein: CASSLTGDRPETQYF.

This clone was counted once. The chain combines TRBV30 with TRBJ1-2; tentatively, D is TRBD1 (6 bases). The CDR3 loop spans 13 amino acids. Trimming stripped 7 bases from V and 6 bases from J, with 18 bases between. Germline-derived CDR1 and CDR2 are GTSNPN and SVGIG (reference sequence). Here the CDR3 DNA reads TGTGCCTTTTCCCCAGGGGCTGAAGATGGCTACACCTTC. Amino acids: CAFSPGAEDGYTF.